The T cell receptor (beta chain) under discussion was sequenced for a study of shared clonotypes between healthy human individuals (TCRdb year 2020). About the investigation overall: The cohort included three men and a couple of women between 18 and 49 years of age. For each donor, CD4 naive and CD4 memory were each given three plates, CD8 naive was given two plates, and CD8 memory was given one plate. To increase sequencing depth and limit assay-specific biases, different laboratories used diverse techniques to prepare libraries and sequence TCR repertoires. To estimate repertoire size and how much clonotype sharing occurs between individuals, the study deeply sequenced the blood TCR repertoires of about 5 healthy adults. Between about 0.94 and 8.9 billion PBMCs per donor were obtained by leukapheresis.

The donors were healthy, HIV-negative adults who had no recently reported acute infections or vaccinations. All donors were Caucasian adults living in Nashville, Tennessee, USA. CD4+ T cells were enriched through magnetic negative selection, after which naive cells were positively selected on CD45RA and the remaining negative fraction served as the memory subset. Blood was collected by leukapheresis, and PBMCs were isolated by Ficoll-Histopaque density gradient centrifugation and then cryopreserved in liquid nitrogen vapor phase. Analytical flow cytometry was used to check the purity and quantity of each magnetically sorted T cell population. Each sorted fraction had its genomic DNA isolated and then quantified by UV absorbance on a Nanodrop 2000c. Remarks on this clone: This receptor's antigen is unknown. Base qualities are missing; no much larger clone stands one base away.

Using the deep immunoSEQ assay, TCR CDR3 regions were amplified from genomic DNA by multiplex PCR. Extracted genomic DNA from each cell subset was spread evenly across all wells of several immunoSEQ 96-well plates, with each plate serving as a replicate. For sorted subsets, 150 to 250 ng genomic DNA, equal to 30,000 or so T cell genomes, was loaded into each replicate PCR. Purified libraries were quantified with a Qubit 3.0 fluorometer, sized on a Bioanalyzer 2100, and re-quantified with the KAPA Library Quantification kit. Each immunoSEQ 96-well plate was sequenced on its own single-read 150-cycle Illumina NextSeq 550 flow cell. Per the authors' processing: Because only junctional sequences without quality scores were contained in the immunoSEQ output, filtering matching that applied to full-length reads could not be performed. Sequences were annotated with PyIR, a Python wrapper for IgBLAST v1.9, using IMGT germline references to assign V/J genes and CDR3. Reads were removed for weak V/J assignments (E-value above 1e-6), missing CDR3, stop codons, out-of-frame junctions, or ambiguous translated residues. A V3J clonotype was defined by an identical inferred V gene, J gene, and CDR3 amino acid sequence. To compute the percentage overlap between repertoires, the number of shared unique clonotypes was divided by the size of the smaller repertoire. RTK rarefaction, the Chao1 estimator, and Recon v2.1 estimates of unobserved clonotypes were used to assess repertoire richness. For all TCRbeta clonotypes obtained by the gDNA method from a few donors, generation probabilities were computed with OLGA. TCRdb holds this immuneACCESS table with in-frame rearrangements only. Some clones are missing; in checked studies, unresolved V genes explain under half, and the rest has no known cause. V and J calls and clone size are given by that table; D and trimming were obtained from the DNA. Present in this sample are over 700,000 clones, 72% of which were seen just once. About 1.8% of the sample lies in the top ten.

Overall study outcomes, separate from this receptor: Rarefaction of sorted-subset datasets indicated incomplete sequencing despite the large sequencing depth. Compared with non-shared clonotypes, clonotypes shared by all four sorted-subset donors had higher generation probabilities. Sampling was restricted to blood, and TCR repertoires in tissue are likely to differ from TCR repertoires in blood. When several donors were compared, the shared fraction of clonotypes was around 5% for naive CD4, around 3.5% for naive CD8, roughly 2.5% for memory CD4, and roughly 0.43% for memory CD8. Pairwise subsampling led to the expectation that sequencing depth would affect the degree of clonotype sharing among donors. Because the study included a small number of donors, the genetic and exposure-history diversity represented was limited. Estimated clonotype richness was generally larger for naive than for memory subsets.

The TCR originated in a woman aged 25 to 39 in good health. Source material: memory CD4+ T cells sorted from blood. This specimen's cell subset or site label, interpreted: CD45RA-negative fraction.

The CDR3 corresponds to CAWSGGLLNEQFF. Read as DNA, the sequence is TGTGCCTGGAGTGGGGGGCTCCTCAATGAGCAGTTCTTC. Recombination joined TRBV30 with TRBJ2-1; possibly the D gene is TRBD1, per 6 matching bases. Inclusive of the bounding cysteine and phenylalanine, the CDR3 is 13 residues long. CDR3 DNA only is kept here, 39 bases in frame from base 1. V is cut by 1 base and J by 6 bases, and the space between the germline ends is 10 bases. Reading the germline V gene (reference sequence) gives CDR1 GTSNPN and CDR2 SVGIG. The CDR3 plus the reference TRBV30 and TRBJ2-1 genes for the other parts give the full variable domain: SQTIHQWPATLVQPVGSPLSLECTVEGTSNPNLYWYRQAAGRGLQLLFYSVGIGQISSEVPQNLSASRPQDRQFILSSKKLLLSDSGFYLCAWSGGLLNEQFFGPGTRLTVL.